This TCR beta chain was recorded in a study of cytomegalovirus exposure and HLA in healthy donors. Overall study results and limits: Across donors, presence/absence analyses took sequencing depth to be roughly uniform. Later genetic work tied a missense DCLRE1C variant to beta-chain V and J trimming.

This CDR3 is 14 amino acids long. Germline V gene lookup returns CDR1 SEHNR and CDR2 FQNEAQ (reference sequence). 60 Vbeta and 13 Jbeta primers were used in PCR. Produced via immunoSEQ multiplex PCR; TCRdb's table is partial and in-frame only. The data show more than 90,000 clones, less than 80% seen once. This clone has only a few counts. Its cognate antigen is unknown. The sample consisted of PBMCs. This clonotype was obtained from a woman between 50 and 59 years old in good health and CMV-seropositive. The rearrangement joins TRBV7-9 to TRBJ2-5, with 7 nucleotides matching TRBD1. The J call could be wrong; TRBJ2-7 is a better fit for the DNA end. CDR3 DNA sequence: TGTGCCAGCAGCCCCCGTCCAGGGGGTGGCGAGCAGTACTTC. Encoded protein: CASSPRPGGGEQYF.